Listed below are T cell receptor beta chains from one sample, sequenced in a study of T cells in Graves' hyperthyroidism and ophthalmopathy. TCRdb passed the multiplex PCR reads through MiXCR, listing each CDR3 protein once. This repertoire shows a few hundred thousand distinct CDR3 sequences, approximately 15% found once; its top ten account for roughly 14%. The source material was blood. The source of these receptors is a woman between 40 and 55 years old with Graves' hyperthyroidism that later progressed to Graves' ophthalmopathy. Each CDR3 is given with its conserved first and last residue. A D gene is named only where the DNA matches it firmly. Size tells how often a clone was seen (once, few, many) or the class of an expanded clone, and some rows leave it out.

TRBJ2-3,NA,TRBV6-4,many,CASSEFLGGSDTQYF,TGTGCCAGCAGTGAATTTCTAGGGGGATCGGATACGCAGTATTTT
TRBJ2-1,NA,TRBV11-2,many,CASSLGFEQFF,TGTGCCAGCAGCTTAGGTTTTGAGCAGTTCTTC
TRBJ2-5,TRBD2,TRBV7-6,once,CASSLGNGLEQETQYF,TGTGCCAGCAGCTTAGGGAACGGACTAGAGCAAGAGACCCAGTACTTC
TRBJ2-1,NA,TRBV4-1,NA,CASSHRVRDSEFF,TGCGCCAGCAGCCATAGGGTCCGGGATAGCGAGTTCTTC
TRBJ1-5,TRBD1,TRBV2,many,CASSEAPGQGNQPQHF,TGTGCCAGCAGTGAAGCGCCCGGACAGGGCAATCAGCCCCAGCATTTT
TRBJ2-2,TRBD2,TRBV7-9,many,CASSLFPSGRAVGELFF,TGTGCCAGCAGCTTATTTCCTAGCGGGAGGGCCGTCGGGGAGCTGTTTTTT
TRBJ1-1,NA,TRBV20-1,many,CSARGEYTEAFF,TGCAGTGCTAGAGGGGAATACACTGAAGCTTTCTTT
TRBJ2-7,TRBD2,TRBV20-1,many,CSASVKAGGPYEQYF,TGCAGTGCTAGTGTGAAAGCGGGGGGTCCATACGAGCAGTACTTC
TRBJ1-4,NA,TRBV28,many,CASSFGLGRELFF,TGTGCCAGCAGTTTTGGGCTCGGGAGGGAACTGTTTTTT
TRBJ1-1,TRBD1,TRBV20-1,many,CSASGQGVTEAFF,TGCAGTGCTAGTGGACAGGGGGTCACTGAAGCTTTCTTT
TRBJ1-1,TRBD1,TRBV12-3/TRBV12-4,many,CASSFRSWGTGATEAFF,TGTGCCAGCAGTTTTCGGTCTTGGGGGACAGGGGCTACTGAAGCTTTCTTT
TRBJ1-1,TRBD1,TRBV24-1,many,CATSDAGQGNTEAFF,TGTGCCACCAGTGATGCGGGACAGGGGAACACTGAAGCTTTCTTT
TRBJ2-7,NA,TRBV2,NA,CASSEDGGRGLLQSYEQYF,TGTGCCAGCAGTGAAGACGGGGGGCGGGGCCTCCTGCAATCCTACGAGCAGTACTTC
TRBJ2-1,NA,TRBV11-2,NA,CASSPGRWQTYNEQLF,TGTGCCAGCAGCCCAGGGAGGTGGCAAACCTACAATGAGCAGCTCTTC
TRBJ1-2,NA,TRBV2,many,CASSELQPWGDGYTF,TGTGCCAGCAGTGAGTTGCAGCCGTGGGGGGATGGCTACACCTTC
TRBJ2-3,TRBD2,TRBV6-2/TRBV6-3,many,CASSIPTSGTDTQYF,TGTGCCAGCAGTATCCCGACTAGCGGCACAGATACGCAGTATTTT
TRBJ2-3,TRBD2,TRBV7-2,few,CASSSIRLAYSTDTQYF,TGTGCCAGCAGCTCTATCAGACTAGCTTATAGCACAGATACGCAGTATTTT